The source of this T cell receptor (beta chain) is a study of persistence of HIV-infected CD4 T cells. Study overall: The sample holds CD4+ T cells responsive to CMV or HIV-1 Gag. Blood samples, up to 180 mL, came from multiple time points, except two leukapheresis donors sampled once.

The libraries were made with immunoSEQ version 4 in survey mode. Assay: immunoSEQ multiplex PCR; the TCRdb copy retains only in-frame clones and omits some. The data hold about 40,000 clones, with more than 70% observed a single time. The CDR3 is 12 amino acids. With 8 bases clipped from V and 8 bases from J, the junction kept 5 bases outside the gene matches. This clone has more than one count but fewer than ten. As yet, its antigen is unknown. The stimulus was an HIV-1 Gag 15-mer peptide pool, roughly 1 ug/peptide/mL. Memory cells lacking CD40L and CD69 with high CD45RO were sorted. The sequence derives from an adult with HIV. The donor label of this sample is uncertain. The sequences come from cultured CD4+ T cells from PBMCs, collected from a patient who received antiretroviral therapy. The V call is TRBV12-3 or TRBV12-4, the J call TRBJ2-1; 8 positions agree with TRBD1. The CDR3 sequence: CASVDRGHEQFF. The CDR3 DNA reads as TGTGCCAGCGTTGACAGGGGCCATGAGCAGTTCTTC.